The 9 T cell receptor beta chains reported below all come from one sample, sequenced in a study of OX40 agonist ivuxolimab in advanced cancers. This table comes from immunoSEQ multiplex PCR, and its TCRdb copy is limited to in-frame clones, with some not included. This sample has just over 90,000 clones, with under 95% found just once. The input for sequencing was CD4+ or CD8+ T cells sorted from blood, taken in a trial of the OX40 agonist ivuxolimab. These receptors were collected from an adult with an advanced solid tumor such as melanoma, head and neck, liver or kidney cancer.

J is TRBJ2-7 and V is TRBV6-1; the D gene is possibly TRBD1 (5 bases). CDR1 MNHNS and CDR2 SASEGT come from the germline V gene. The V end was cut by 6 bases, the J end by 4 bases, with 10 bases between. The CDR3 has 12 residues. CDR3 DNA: TGTGCCAGCAGCTCAGGGTGGTACGAGCAGTACTTC. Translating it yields CASSSGWYEQYF.

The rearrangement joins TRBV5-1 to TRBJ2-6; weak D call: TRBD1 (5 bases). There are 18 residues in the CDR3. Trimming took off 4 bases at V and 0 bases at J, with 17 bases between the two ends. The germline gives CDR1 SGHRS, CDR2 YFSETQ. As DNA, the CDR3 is TGCGCCAGCAGCGTATTTTTTGGGGCCTTCTCTGGGGCCAACGTCCTGACTTTC. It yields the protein CASSVFFGAFSGANVLTF.

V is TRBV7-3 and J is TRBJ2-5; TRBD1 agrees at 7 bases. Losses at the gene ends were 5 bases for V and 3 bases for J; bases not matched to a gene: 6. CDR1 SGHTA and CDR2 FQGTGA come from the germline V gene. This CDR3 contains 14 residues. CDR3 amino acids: CASSRDRDEETQYF. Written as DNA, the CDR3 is TGTGCCAGCAGCCGGGACAGAGATGAAGAGACCCAGTACTTC.

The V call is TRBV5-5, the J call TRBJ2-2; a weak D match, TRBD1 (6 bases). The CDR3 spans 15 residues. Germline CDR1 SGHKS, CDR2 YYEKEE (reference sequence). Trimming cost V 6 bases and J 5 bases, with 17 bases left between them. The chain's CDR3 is CASTPWGRGTGELFF. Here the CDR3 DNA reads TGTGCCAGCACCCCCTGGGGCAGGGGAACCGGGGAGCTGTTTTTT.

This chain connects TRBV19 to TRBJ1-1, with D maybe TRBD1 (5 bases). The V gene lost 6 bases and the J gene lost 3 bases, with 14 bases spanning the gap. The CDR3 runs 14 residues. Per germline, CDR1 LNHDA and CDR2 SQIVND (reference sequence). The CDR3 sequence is CASSPFRGDTEAFF. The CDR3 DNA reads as TGTGCCAGTAGCCCCTTTAGAGGGGACACTGAAGCTTTCTTT.

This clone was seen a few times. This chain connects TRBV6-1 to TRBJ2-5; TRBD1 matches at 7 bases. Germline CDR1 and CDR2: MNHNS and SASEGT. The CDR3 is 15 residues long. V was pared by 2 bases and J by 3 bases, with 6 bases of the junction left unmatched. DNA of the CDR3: TGTGCCAGCAGTGAAATGTACAGGGGAGAAGAGACCCAGTACTTC. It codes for CASSEMYRGEETQYF.

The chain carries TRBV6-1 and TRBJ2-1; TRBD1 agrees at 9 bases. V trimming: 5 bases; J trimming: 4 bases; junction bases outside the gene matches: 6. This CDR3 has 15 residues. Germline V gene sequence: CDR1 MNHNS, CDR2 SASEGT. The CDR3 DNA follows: TGTGCCAGCAGTCCGGGACAGGGTGTTTACAATGAGCAGTTCTTC. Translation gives CASSPGQGVYNEQFF.

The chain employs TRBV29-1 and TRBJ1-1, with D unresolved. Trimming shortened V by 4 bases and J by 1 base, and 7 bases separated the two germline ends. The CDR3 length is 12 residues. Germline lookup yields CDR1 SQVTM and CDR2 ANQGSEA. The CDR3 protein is CSVARQNTEAFF. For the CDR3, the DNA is TGCAGCGTTGCTAGGCAGAACACTGAAGCTTTCTTT. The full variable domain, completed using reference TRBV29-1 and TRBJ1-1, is SAVISQKPSRDICQRGTSLTIQCQVDSQVTMMFWYRQQPGQSLTLIATANQGSEATYESGFVIDKFPISRPNLTFSTLTVSNMSPEDSSIYLCSVARQNTEAFFGQGTRLTVV.

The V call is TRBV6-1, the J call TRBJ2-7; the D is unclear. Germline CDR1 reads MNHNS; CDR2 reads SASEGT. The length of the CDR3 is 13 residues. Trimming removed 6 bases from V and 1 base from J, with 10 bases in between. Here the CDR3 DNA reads TGTGCCAGCAGCACAGTGAATTCCTACGAGCAGTACTTC. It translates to CASSTVNSYEQYF.